Listed here are 27 T cell receptor beta chains from one sample, sequenced in a study of T cell responses to AZD1222 COVID-19 vaccine. Assay used: immunoSEQ multiplex PCR; TCRdb lists only in-frame clones, some missing. The sample includes around 140,000 clones, about 90% seen only once; the top ten take around 7.6%. This specimen was peripheral blood, taken 28 days after the second dose of the MenACWY control vaccine. The receptors originated from an adult who received the MenACWY meningococcal vaccine as a control.

The J gene is TRBJ2-5, the V gene TRBV5-1; maybe TRBD2 (5 bases). The CDR3 has 16 amino acids. The germline V and J ends were trimmed by 0 bases and 4 bases, with 16 bases remaining between them. Germline assignment: CDR1 SGHRS and CDR2 YFSETQ. In DNA, the CDR3 is TGCGCCAGCAGCTTGGGAAGATCGGAGAGGGTAGAGACCCAGTACTTC. Translation gives CASSLGRSERVETQYF.

The sample holds a few counts of this clone. The V call is TRBV7-9, the J call TRBJ1-2, with D possibly matching TRBD1 (5 bases). The V and J ends lost 8 bases and 0 bases respectively, with 10 bases between them. This CDR3 comprises 13 residues. Germline V CDR1 and CDR2: SEHNR, FQNEAQ (reference sequence). CDR3 DNA sequence: TGTGCCAGCCTTGGGGCGGCTAACTATGGCTACACCTTC. Residues: CASLGAANYGYTF.

The gene calls are TRBV24-1 and TRBJ2-1; 9 positions match TRBD2. V was pared by 1 base and J by 8 bases, with 8 bases of the junction left unmatched. CDR3 size: 16 residues. Germline V gene data show CDR1 as KGHDR and CDR2 as SFDVKD. The CDR3 DNA reads TGTGCCACCAGTGATTTTAGCGGGGGAGCCCGCGATGAGCAGTTCTTC. Translating gives CATSDFSGGARDEQFF.

This clone was seen a few times. Other nucleotide sequences from this sample produce the same CDR3. The chain combines TRBV18 with TRBJ1-5; the D is unclear. The germline gives CDR1 KGHSH, CDR2 LQKENI. The CDR3 consists of 14 residues. The V and J ends lost 2 bases and 2 bases respectively, with 7 bases between them. DNA of the CDR3: TGTGCCAGCTCACCAGAGGGTGGCAATCAGCCCCAGCATTTT. It is translated as CASSPEGGNQPQHF.

CDR3 protein: CASSGGGTSGAFTYEQYF. In DNA form, the CDR3 reads TGTGCCAGCAGCGGAGGGGGGACTAGCGGGGCATTCACCTACGAGCAGTACTTC. The chain recombines TRBV7-9 with TRBJ2-7; TRBD2 agrees at 13 bases. Germline V gene data show CDR1 as SEHNR and CDR2 as FQNEAQ (reference sequence). There are 18 residues in the CDR3. Trimming removed 5 bases from V and 2 bases from J; junction bases left unmatched: 12.

This chain connects TRBV6-5 to TRBJ1-1; D remains unclear. Germline CDR1 and CDR2: MNHEY and SVGAGI. The CDR3 spans 15 residues. Trimming removed 9 bases from V and 1 base from J, with 18 bases in between. The CDR3 reads CARVEGRKGNTEAFF. CDR3 nucleotides: TGTGCCAGAGTGGAGGGTCGAAAGGGGAACACTGAAGCTTTCTTT.

The chain carries TRBV7-2 and TRBJ1-2; 7 positions match TRBD1. Germline-derived CDR1 and CDR2 are SGHTA and FQGNSA. V trimming: 1 base; J trimming: 5 bases; junction bases outside the gene matches: 7. CDR3 length: 15 residues. The CDR3 sequence is CASSLVFGTVYGYTF. For the CDR3, the DNA is TGTGCCAGCAGCTTAGTCTTCGGGACAGTTTATGGCTACACCTTC.

The chain combines TRBV12-5 with TRBJ2-7; tentatively, D is TRBD1 (5 bases). Trimming stripped 3 bases from V and 2 bases from J, with 11 bases between. Germline V gene sequence: CDR1 LGHNT, CDR2 FRNRAP. The length of the CDR3 is 14 residues. The DNA for the CDR3 is TGTGCTAGTGGTTTTAAGGGGCCGACCTACGAGCAGTACTTC. Protein sequence: CASGFKGPTYEQYF. The full variable domain, its missing parts supplied by reference TRBV12-5 and TRBJ2-7, is DARVTQTPRHKVTEMGQEVTMRCQPILGHNTVFWYRQTMMQGLELLAYFRNRAPLDDSGMPKDRFSAEMPDATLATLKIQPSEPRDSAVYFCASGFKGPTYEQYFGPGTRLTVT.

This rearrangement joins TRBV7-9 to TRBJ2-1; 10 bases are shared with TRBD1. The CDR3 is 15 amino acids. CDR1 SEHNR and CDR2 FQNEAQ come from the germline V gene (reference sequence). The ends lost 5 bases at V and 4 bases at J; junction bases unmatched: 5. CDR3 residues: CASSPGTGDYNEQFF. In DNA, the CDR3 is TGTGCCAGCAGCCCCGGGACAGGGGATTACAATGAGCAGTTCTTC. The whole variable domain, remainder taken from reference TRBV7-9 and TRBJ2-1, is DTGVSQNPRHKITKRGQNVTFRCDPISEHNRLYWYRQTLGQGPEFLTYFQNEAQLEKSRLLSDRFSAERPKGSFSTLEIQRTEQGDSAMYLCASSPGTGDYNEQFFGPGTRLTVL.

The V gene is TRBV7-9, the J gene TRBJ1-4; 7 bases map to TRBD1. V lost 6 bases, J lost 7 bases, and 5 bases stayed unmatched. This CDR3 comprises 13 residues. Germline assignment: CDR1 SEHNR and CDR2 FQNEAQ (reference sequence). This CDR3 reads CASRRQGSEKLFF. Written as DNA, the CDR3 is TGTGCCAGCAGGCGACAGGGTTCTGAAAAACTGTTTTTT.

To note about this clone: Other nucleotide sequences in the sample specify the same CDR3. The V and J genes are TRBV19 and TRBJ1-5; D might be TRBD1 (5 bases). The V end was cut by 5 bases, the J end by 1 base, with 18 bases between. Germline CDR1 and CDR2: LNHDA and SQIVND (reference sequence). This CDR3 is 17 amino acids long. CDR3 nucleotides: TGTGCCAGTAGTCCCACCGGGGGAGCTCGGAGCAATCAGCCCCAGCATTTT. Its translation: CASSPTGGARSNQPQHF.

The gene calls are TRBV7-6 and TRBJ1-5; D is unresolved. In germline, CDR1 is SGHVS, CDR2 FNYEAQ. V lost 6 bases and J lost 3, with 18 bases in between. The CDR3 has 16 residues. CDR3 nucleotide sequence: TGTGCCAGCAGAACCGTGAGTACCGATCACAATCAGCCCCAGCATTTT. It translates to CASRTVSTDHNQPQHF.

The gene calls are TRBV5-5 and TRBJ2-7, with D unresolved. Trimming left V 4 bases short and J 1 base short, with 12 bases between. The CDR3 is 14 amino acids. Germline values: CDR1 SGHKS, CDR2 YYEKEE (reference sequence). CDR3 DNA: TGTGCCAGCAGCCGACTGTTCGAATCCTACGAGCAGTACTTC. Translation: CASSRLFESYEQYF.

CDR3 residues: CASSSTGGSREQYF. The CDR3 region has the DNA TGTGCCAGCAGCTCGACAGGGGGTTCTAGAGAGCAGTACTTC. V gene TRBV2 combines with J gene TRBJ2-7; 9 bases map to TRBD1. Germline V CDR1 and CDR2: SNHLY, FYNNEI. V gave up 6 bases and J gave up 7 bases; unmatched junction bases: 10. This CDR3 region has 14 residues.

In DNA, the CDR3 is TGTGCCAGCAGTTTATTGGTGGGCGGCTCTGGAAACACCATATATTTT. Translated: CASSLLVGGSGNTIYF. V is TRBV28 and J is TRBJ1-3; no firm D call. The CDR3 covers 16 residues. V lost 1 base, J lost 0 bases, and 10 bases lay in between. CDR1 MDHEN and CDR2 SYDVKM come from the germline V gene.

This rearrangement joins TRBV29-1 to TRBJ1-3, with TRBD1 matching over 9 bases. Germline-derived CDR1 and CDR2 are SQVTM and ANQGSEA. The CDR3 runs 14 residues. With V trimmed by 6 bases and J by 4 bases, 7 bases remained unmatched. The CDR3 protein is CSVTRTGVGNTIYF. In DNA, the CDR3 is TGCAGCGTAACGAGGACAGGGGTCGGAAACACCATATATTTT.

The rearrangement links TRBV19 to TRBJ2-5; 9 positions match TRBD1. The CDR3 loop spans 17 amino acids. Germline V lookup: CDR1 LNHDA, CDR2 SQIVND (reference sequence). Trimming took 6 bases from V and 1 from J; bases not matched to a gene: 12. This CDR3 is CASSKGTGRPLQETQYF. CDR3 nucleotide sequence: TGTGCCAGTAGCAAAGGGACAGGGAGGCCCCTCCAAGAGACCCAGTACTTC. Filled out from reference TRBV19 and TRBJ2-5, the complete variable domain reads DGGITQSPKYLFRKEGQNVTLSCEQNLNHDAMYWYRQDPGQGLRLIYYSQIVNDFQKGDIAEGYSVSREKKESFPLTVTSAQKNPTAFYLCASSKGTGRPLQETQYFGPGTRLLVL.

This clone was observed a single time. This chain connects TRBV28 to TRBJ1-6; unclear D gene. V shed 6 bases and J shed 5 bases, with 14 bases lying between them. Germline V lookup: CDR1 MDHEN, CDR2 SYDVKM. The CDR3 consists of 15 residues. The CDR3 DNA reads TGTGCCAGCAGCCCCGACGAGTTAAATAATTCACCCCTCCACTTT. It yields the protein CASSPDELNNSPLHF.

The CDR3 here is CASSSTANYGYTF. The CDR3 bases are TGTGCCAGCAGCTCTACAGCAAACTATGGCTACACCTTC. This chain joins TRBV7-3 and TRBJ1-2; D call uncertain. Germline values: CDR1 SGHTA, CDR2 FQGTGA. Trimming left V 4 bases short and J 2 bases short, with 8 bases between. This CDR3 comprises 13 residues.

This chain joins TRBV9 and TRBJ1-2; tentative D call: TRBD1 (5 bases). The length of the CDR3 is 14 residues. Germline V CDR1 and CDR2: SGDLS, YYNGEE. V was pared by 4 bases and J by 0 bases, with 10 bases between. The DNA of the CDR3 is TGTGCCAGCAGCCCCACAGGTTCTAACTATGGCTACACCTTC. Its translation is CASSPTGSNYGYTF. Full variable domain (remainder filled in from reference TRBV9 and TRBJ1-2): DSGVTQTPKHLITATGQRVTLRCSPRSGDLSVYWYQQSLDQGLQFLIQYYNGEERAKGNILERFSAQQFPDLHSELNLSSLELGDSALYFCASSPTGSNYGYTFGSGTRLTVV.

The rearrangement uses TRBV6-1 and TRBJ2-1; TRBD1 matches 8 bases. The CDR3 has 16 amino acids. V lost 1 base, J lost 6 bases, and 8 bases stayed unmatched. Germline CDR1 reads MNHNS; CDR2 reads SASEGT. DNA of the CDR3: TGTGCCAGCAGTGAAGAGAGTAGGACAGGGATCAATGAGCAGTTCTTC. As protein: CASSEESRTGINEQFF.

This chain connects TRBV6-6 to TRBJ2-7; D ambiguous. Trimming took off 1 base at V and 4 bases at J, with 5 bases between the two ends. The length of the CDR3 is 12 residues. CDR1 is MNHNY, CDR2 SVGAGI, per germline (reference sequence). The CDR3 region has the DNA TGTGCCAGCAGTTACTTAAATTACGAGCAGTACTTC. Translating it yields CASSYLNYEQYF.

This chain uses TRBV19 with TRBJ1-5; 7 nucleotides agree with TRBD1. This CDR3 is built from 15 residues. The V gene end was trimmed by 5 bases and the J gene end by 2 bases; junction bases not matched to a gene: 6. Germline values: CDR1 LNHDA, CDR2 SQIVND (reference sequence). This chain's CDR3 is CASSPNRGGNQPQHF. CDR3 sequence (DNA): TGTGCCAGTAGTCCGAACAGGGGAGGCAATCAGCCCCAGCATTTT.

This clone was picked up one time. This chain connects TRBV7-9 to TRBJ1-4; TRBD1 matches at 8 bases. Per the germline V gene, CDR1 is SEHNR and CDR2 is FQNEAQ (reference sequence). V was clipped by 3 bases and J by 8 bases; unmatched bases: 5. This CDR3 is built from 14 residues. CDR3 sequence: CASSFGQGGEKLFF. CDR3 sequence (DNA): TGTGCCAGCAGCTTCGGACAGGGCGGGGAAAAACTGTTTTTT.

The chain carries TRBV5-1 and TRBJ2-5, with D perhaps TRBD2 (6 bases). The germline V gene encodes CDR1 SGHRS and CDR2 YFSETQ. The CDR3 loop spans 14 amino acids. The ends were cut back, 4 bases at V and 4 bases at J, with 14 bases in the middle. CDR3: CASSRLATGETQYF. The CDR3 DNA is TGCGCCAGCAGCCGCCTAGCGACGGGAGAGACCCAGTACTTC.

The chain uses TRBV7-2 and TRBJ1-2, with TRBD1 matching 9 bases. The CDR3 sequence is 14 residues long. Germline V gene data show CDR1 as SGHTA and CDR2 as FQGNSA. The junction had 4 bases not matched to a gene; V was cut back by 7 bases and J by 1 base. The CDR3 sequence is CASKLGQGNYGYTF. CDR3 sequence (DNA): TGTGCCAGCAAGCTGGGACAGGGTAACTATGGCTACACCTTC.

The V and J genes are TRBV4-3 and TRBJ2-2, with unresolved D. V was clipped by 2 bases and J by 8 bases, with 15 bases between them. CDR1 is LGHNA and CDR2 is YSLEER in the germline V gene. The CDR3 consists of 15 residues. CDR3 bases: TGCGCCAGCAGCCAACAATCCTCAGGTGGAGGGGAGCTGTTTTTT. This sequence encodes CASSQQSSGGGELFF.